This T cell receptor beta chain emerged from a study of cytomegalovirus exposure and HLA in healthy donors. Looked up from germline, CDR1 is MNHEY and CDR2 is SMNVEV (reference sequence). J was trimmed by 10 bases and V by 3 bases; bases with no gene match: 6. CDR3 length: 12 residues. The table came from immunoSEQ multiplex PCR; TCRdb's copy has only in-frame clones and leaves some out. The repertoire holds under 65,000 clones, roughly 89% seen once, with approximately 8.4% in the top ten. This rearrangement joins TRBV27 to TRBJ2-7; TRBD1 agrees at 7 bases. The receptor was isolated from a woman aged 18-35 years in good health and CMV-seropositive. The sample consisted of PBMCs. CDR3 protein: CASSLSGQDQYF. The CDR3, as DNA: TGTGCCAGCAGTTTGAGTGGACAGGACCAGTACTTC.